This TCR beta chain emerged from a study of cytotoxic CD8 clonotypes in ibrutinib-treated CLL (dated by TCRdb to about 2021). With respect to the entire study: The cohort included roughly 15 treatment-naive and ten to twelve relapsed/refractory patients; 17 to 18 were IGHV unmutated. An average of approximately 260,000 productive templates and about 100,000 productive rearrangements was obtained per sample. Of the roughly 79 people in the trial, 25 to 30 had longitudinal samples available. Response samples were taken after a median of approximately 13 months on treatment, ranging from about 6 to 40 months. Partial responses were observed in approximately 24 patients and complete responses in 2; after a median follow-up of about 69 months, remission was maintained in approximately 14 patients and progression was observed in some 12. Patients were still on ibrutinib when every remission and progressive disease sample was collected. Cryopreserved peripheral blood mononuclear cells were obtained prior to treatment, at the time of response, and at either disease progression or sustained remission.

The germline V gene encodes CDR1 SGHAT and CDR2 FQNNGV. Its CDR3 holds 16 amino acids, cysteine through phenylalanine. Only CDR3 DNA remains: 48 bases, in frame from the first base. Relative to germline, V is missing 5 bases and J is missing 1 base, with 6 bases of the junction outside any gene match. According to the study, the label for this sample's time point signals: progressive disease on ibrutinib. For TCR beta library preparation, 2 to 2.5 micrograms of genomic DNA were isolated from cryopreserved PBMCs. Longitudinal blood samples from CLL patients on ibrutinib monotherapy underwent high-throughput TCR beta sequencing. Patients were enrolled in a phase 2 open-label single-center ibrutinib monotherapy trial. The goal of deep resolution MiSeq sequencing was a depth between 1 in 1 million and 1 in 200,000 T cells, and coverage averaged 10x per clonotype. The immunoSEQ hsTCRB Kit was used to generate TCR beta libraries. From the authors' description of their analysis: The data were analyzed with ImmunoSEQ Analyzer and ImmunoSEQ Data Assistant, and V, D and J gene assignments followed IMGT definitions. Clonality, with values ranging from 0 to 1, was calculated as one minus the normalized Shannon entropy of productive rearrangement frequencies. Public clonotype analysis was restricted to overrepresented clonotypes comprising at least 0.05% of each patient's repertoire. Thirteen repertoires from age-matched healthy donors, obtained from immuneACCESS, served as clonality controls. The source is immuneACCESS, and TCRdb retained only in-frame sequences with V and J called. Part of the clones is not carried over; for the studies checked, unresolved V genes explain less than half of this, and the remainder is unexplained. V and J calls and clone size are as listed in that table; D and trimming were resolved from the DNA. The sample records approximately 280,000 clones, roughly three quarters of which are singletons. The ten largest make up about 5.8% of the sample.

The paper as a whole reports these results and caveats: Clonality rose at ibrutinib response, remained stable during sustained remission, and dropped back toward baseline at progression. Public clonotypes were rare and either contracted or stayed stable during treatment, and the rise in clonality at ibrutinib response reflected the expansion of private clonotypes. Sampling times were not matched between patients in sustained remission and patients whose disease was progressing, and lymph node repertoires were not examined. At baseline, clonality was higher than in age-matched healthy donors and showed a strong correlation with circulating CD8+ T-cell counts.

This clone was recorded only once. The antigen it binds to is not known. Per-base qualities were not stored, and no clone one base away is much larger. The sequence links TRBV11-2 to TRBJ2-1, with 9 bases matching TRBD2. The clonotype comes from a human donor with chronic lymphocytic leukemia. The material was PBMCs, obtained at disease progression, from a patient treated with ibrutinib. The sequenced DNA is TGTGCCAGCAGCCCGACTAGCGGTTATTCCTACAATGAGCAGTTCTTC. Its translation reads: CASSPTSGYSYNEQFF.